Below, 2 T cell receptor beta chains from the same sample are listed, as sequenced in a study of spatial heterogeneity in lung cancer. Time point defined: sample taken at primary tumor resection. Sequencing covered unsorted whole RNA taken from tumor, nontumor lung or frozen PBMC. In TCRdb, the 5' RACE reads were re-called with MiXCR into one record per CDR3 protein. Among 5,000 to 6,500 distinct CDR3 sequences, around 12% were seen once, and the ten largest hold about 15%. The starting material was normal lung tissue next to the tumor, obtained at surgery. The origin of the receptors is a male donor with early-stage non-small cell lung cancer.

There are many counts of this clonotype. The gene calls are TRBV6-2 or TRBV6-3 and TRBJ1-6, with 10 bases identical to TRBD1. This CDR3 comprises 19 residues. The J segment lost 7 bases and the V segment lost 2 bases, leaving 14 bases of the junction unmatched. Germline CDR1 is MNHEY and CDR2 is SVGEGT. CDR3 in DNA: TGTGCCAGCAGTTACGAGCCCGAGACAGGGGGCTTGTGGAATTCACCCCTCCACTTT. It is translated as CASSYEPETGGLWNSPLHF.

The table lists this clonotype with many counts. V usage is TRBV6-1 and J usage is TRBJ1-1; maybe TRBD1 (5 bases). The ends were cut back, 6 bases at V and 5 bases at J, with 13 bases in the middle. CDR1 MNHNS and CDR2 SASEGT come from the germline V gene. This CDR3 has 13 residues. The CDR3 reads CASRGTGVTEAFF. Written as DNA, the CDR3 is TGTGCCAGCAGAGGGACCGGGGTGACTGAAGCTTTCTTT.